The rows below give T cell receptor beta chains drawn from one sample of a study of blood T cell repertoires in COVID-19. Libraries were prepared by immunoSEQ multiplex PCR; TCRdb keeps only in-frame clonotypes and omits some of them. The profile shows 15,000 to 20,000 clones, over 85% of them singletons. The sample taken for sequencing was peripheral blood. The receptors derive from a human donor in a cohort sampled during active COVID-19. CDR3s include the opening cysteine and the closing phenylalanine or tryptophan. Each record gives: J gene, clone size, D gene, V gene, CDR3 DNA, CDR3 protein. A D gene is named only where the DNA matches it firmly. Some rows mark clone size as missing; the rest say once, few, many or name a class of expanded clone.

TRBJ2-1 - TRBD1 TRBV12-3/TRBV12-4 TGTGCCAGCAGTAGGACAGGGGTCAATGAGCAGTTCTTC CASSRTGVNEQFF
TRBJ2-3 - - TRBV2 TGTGCCAGAGAGGGGGACCACACAGATACGCAGTATTTT CAREGDHTDTQYF
TRBJ1-6 - - TRBV15 TGTGCCACCGTAACTGATTATAATTCACCCCTCCACTTT CATVTDYNSPLHF
TRBJ1-2 - - TRBV3-1/TRBV3-2 TGTGCCAGCAGCCAAGAAAAGGTCAGGGGCTACACCTTC CASSQEKVRGYTF
TRBJ1-3 - - TRBV7-9 TGTGCCAGCCTAGACGGGACGGAGGGGAACACCATATATTTT CASLDGTEGNTIYF
TRBJ1-1 - - TRBV19 TGTGCCAGTAGTATAGATAGGAACACTGAAGCTTTCTTT CASSIDRNTEAFF
TRBJ2-3 once TRBD2 TRBV24-1 TGTGCCACCTCCGGACTAGCGGGAGTGGGAGATACGCAGTATTTT CATSGLAGVGDTQYF
TRBJ1-5 once - TRBV2 TGTGCCAGCAGTTCGAGGGGGTTTCTGGGCAATCAGCCCCAGCATTTT CASSSRGFLGNQPQHF
TRBJ1-1 - - TRBV21-1 TGTGCCAGAAGGGGGCCGAACACTGAAGCTTTCTTT CARRGPNTEAFF
TRBJ2-2 once - TRBV19 TGTGCCAGTAGTTTACAGGCGAACACCGGGGAGCTGTTTTTT CASSLQANTGELFF
TRBJ2-7 - - TRBV13 TGTGCCAGCAAGCGGCACTACGAGCAGTACTTC CASKRHYEQYF
TRBJ2-1 - - TRBV20-1 TGCAGTGCTAGTCTCGGGAACTACAATGAGCAGTTCTTC CSASLGNYNEQFF
TRBJ2-3 - TRBD1 TRBV5-1 TGCGCCAGCAGCTACACAGGGGGCGGAAGAACAGATACGCAGTATTTT CASSYTGGGRTDTQYF
TRBJ1-3 - TRBD1 TRBV19 TGTGCCAGTAGTAACGTCCGGGACAGGGCTGGAAACACCATATATTTT CASSNVRDRAGNTIYF
TRBJ2-1 - TRBD2 TRBV5-1 TGCGCCAGCAGCTTGACTAGCGGGAGCTCCTACAATGAGCAGTTCTTC CASSLTSGSSYNEQFF
TRBJ2-7 few TRBD1 TRBV14 TGTGCCAGCAGTCAAACCGGGACAGTCTCCTACGAGCAGTACTTC CASSQTGTVSYEQYF
TRBJ2-7 - TRBD1 TRBV6-6 TGTGCCAGCACCAGACAGGGCCTCTACGAGCAGTACTTC CASTRQGLYEQYF
TRBJ2-7 once TRBD2 TRBV7-3 TGTGCCAGCAGCGTACAAGCGGGAGGGCCGGGTGAGCAGTACTTC CASSVQAGGPGEQYF
TRBJ2-1 - TRBD1 TRBV19 TGTGCCAGTAGTATAAATGGACAGGGGTACAATGAGCAGTTCTTC CASSINGQGYNEQFF
TRBJ2-1 - - TRBV15 TGTGCCACCAGCAGAGAACTTGGCTTTAGGGGGGAGCAGTTCTTC CATSRELGFRGEQFF
TRBJ2-2 - TRBD2 TRBV7-2 TGTGCCAGCAGCCCCGGACTAGCGAACACCGGGGAGCTGTTTTTT CASSPGLANTGELFF
TRBJ2-5 - TRBD2 TRBV5-1 TGCGCCAGCAGCTTGGGCGGATTAGCGGGAGGAGGCGAGACCCAGTACTTC CASSLGGLAGGGETQYF
TRBJ1-1 - TRBD1 TRBV14 TGTGCCAGCAGCCAATACAGGGGTGAAACTGAAGCTTTCTTT CASSQYRGETEAFF
TRBJ2-6 few - TRBV15 TGTGCCACCAGCAGGAGACACCCGTCTGGGGCCAACGTCCTGACTTTC CATSRRHPSGANVLTF
TRBJ1-3 few TRBD1 TRBV18 TGTGCCAGCTCACCAGCTCGGACAGGGAATGGAAACACCATATATTTT CASSPARTGNGNTIYF
TRBJ2-7 - TRBD1 TRBV6-5 TGTGCCAGCAGGGGGACAGGGTCCTACGAGCAGTACTTC CASRGTGSYEQYF
TRBJ1-5 - TRBD1 TRBV5-4 TGTGCCAGCAGCTTGGGAAGGGGGCATAGCAATCAGCCCCAGCATTTT CASSLGRGHSNQPQHF
TRBJ1-6 - - TRBV9 TGTGCCAGCAGCGGACGGTCAGGGAGGAATTCACCCCTCCACTTT CASSGRSGRNSPLHF
TRBJ2-1 - - TRBV18 TGTGCCAGCTTACGGGAGAGGCTGAACAATGAGCAGTTCTTC CASLRERLNNEQFF
TRBJ2-4 - TRBD2 TRBV7-7 TGTGCTAGCAGCAAAGAGATACGACTAGCGGGAGAAGTCGCCAAAAACATTCAGTACTTC CASSKEIRLAGEVAKNIQYF
TRBJ1-2 - - TRBV5-1 TGCGCCAGCAGCTTGAATGCGGGGAAATATGGCTACACCTTC CASSLNAGKYGYTF
TRBJ2-1 once TRBD2 TRBV5-1 TGCGCCAGCAGCTTGGGACTAGCGGGAGTCGATGAGCAGTTCTTC CASSLGLAGVDEQFF
TRBJ1-3 - - TRBV4-1 TGCGCCAGCAGCCAAACGCCCGAACAGGGCCAAAGCTCTGGAAACACCATATATTTT CASSQTPEQGQSSGNTIYF
TRBJ2-1 - - TRBV3-1/TRBV3-2 TGTGCCAGCAGCTTTTCCAGCGTTGAGCAGTTCTTC CASSFSSVEQFF
TRBJ1-2 - TRBD1 TRBV28 TGTGCCAGCAGTTCGTCAGGGGGCGCCGGCTATGGCTACACCTTC CASSSSGGAGYGYTF
TRBJ2-1 once TRBD2 TRBV5-1 TGCGCCAGCAGCTCTAGCGGGACGGACCTCTCCTACAATGAGCAGTTCTTC CASSSSGTDLSYNEQFF
TRBJ2-1 - - TRBV5-1 TGCGCCAGCAGCTTGGTGGAAATGACTGGGAATGAGCAGTTCTTC CASSLVEMTGNEQFF
TRBJ1-3 - TRBD1 TRBV7-9 TGTGCCAGCAGCAATTCCCTCGGGACAGGGTTGGCAAACACCATATATTTT CASSNSLGTGLANTIYF
TRBJ2-1 - TRBD2 TRBV28 TGTGCCAGCAGACCCGGCGGCGGAGCGGGGCTTTACAATGAGCAGTTCTTC CASRPGGGAGLYNEQFF
TRBJ2-2 few TRBD2 TRBV7-3 TGTGCCAGCAGCCTTAGGGTAGCGGGAGCCACCGGGGAGCTGTTTTTT CASSLRVAGATGELFF
TRBJ1-5 - - TRBV18 TGTGCCAGCTCGCGACAGAGGAATCAGCCCCAGCATTTT CASSRQRNQPQHF
TRBJ1-2 - - TRBV28 TGTGCCAGCAGTTTGGCAGGAAACTATGGCTACACCTTC CASSLAGNYGYTF
TRBJ2-1 - TRBD1 TRBV28 TGTGCCAGCAGTATACGACAGGGGGCGGCCTACAATGAGCAGTTCTTC CASSIRQGAAYNEQFF
TRBJ2-7 - TRBD2 TRBV14 TGTGCCAGCAGCCAAGATCTACTAGCGGGACAACACGAGCAGTACTTC CASSQDLLAGQHEQYF
TRBJ1-3 - - TRBV30 TGTGCCTGGAGTCCGCGGGCACGCTCTGGAAACACCATATATTTT CAWSPRARSGNTIYF
TRBJ1-1 once TRBD1 TRBV18 TGTGCCAGCTCACCACGGTCACAGGGGATGAACACTGAAGCTTTCTTT CASSPRSQGMNTEAFF
TRBJ1-3 - - TRBV9 TGTGCCAGCAGCGCCGACAGCTCTGGAAACACCATATATTTT CASSADSSGNTIYF